Following are 25 T cell receptor beta chains from one sample sequenced in a study of blood T cell repertoires in COVID-19. The repertoire was sequenced with immunoSEQ multiplex PCR; TCRdb's copy has only in-frame clones and lacks some. Of 130,000 or so clones in the sample, approximately 90% were seen once. Sequenced material: peripheral blood. The receptors were gathered from a man aged 45-65 years with active or convalescent COVID-19.

This clone showed up just once. This chain links TRBV12-3 or TRBV12-4 with TRBJ1-2; TRBD1 might be the D (6 bases). The CDR3 has 13 amino acids. Trimming stripped 6 bases from V and 2 bases from J, with 10 bases between. Written as DNA, the CDR3 is TGTGCCAGCAGCCTGGACAGAAACTATGGCTACACCTTC. This gives the protein CASSLDRNYGYTF.

The rearrangement uses TRBV6-1 and TRBJ1-5; 8 bases are shared with TRBD1. CDR3 size: 15 residues. The V and J ends lost 3 bases and 7 bases, in that order; junction bases with no gene match: 8. Germline V gene sequence: CDR1 MNHNS, CDR2 SASEGT. Here the CDR3 DNA reads TGTGCCAGCAGTGAGTGGCAGGGGGCTTGGCAGCCCCAGCATTTT. Its protein is CASSEWQGAWQPQHF.

The chain links TRBV30 to TRBJ1-1; no reliable D call. Trimming removed 3 bases from V and 3 bases from J, with 11 bases in between. The CDR3 is made up of 13 amino acids. From germline, CDR1 is GTSNPN and CDR2 SVGIG (reference sequence). DNA of the CDR3: TGTGCCTGGAGCCGATTGAGGGACACTGAAGCTTTCTTT. Its translation: CAWSRLRDTEAFF.

The rearrangement links TRBV18 to TRBJ2-5; possible D gene TRBD2, 5 bases. Germline CDR1 and CDR2: KGHSH and LQKENI. There are 16 residues in the CDR3. Trimming shortened V by 4 bases and J by 2 bases, and 17 bases separated the two germline ends. CDR3 amino acids: CASSRIRLGEQETQYF. In DNA, the CDR3 is TGTGCCAGCTCACGCATTCGGCTCGGGGAACAAGAGACCCAGTACTTC.

This chain links TRBV5-1 with TRBJ2-5, with 8 bases that match TRBD2. CDR3 length: 13 amino acids. J lost 5 bases, V lost 4 bases, and 4 bases had no gene match. CDR1 SGHRS and CDR2 YFSETQ come from the germline V gene. For the CDR3, the DNA is TGCGCCAGCAGCGTTCCGGGAGGGGAGACCCAGTACTTC. Translating gives CASSVPGGETQYF. Drawing the rest from reference TRBV5-1 and TRBJ2-5, the complete variable domain is KAGVTQTPRYLIKTRGQQVTLSCSPISGHRSVSWYQQTPGQGLQFLFEYFSETQRNKGNFPGRFSGRQFSNSRSEMNVSTLELGDSALYLCASSVPGGETQYFGPGTRLLVL.

The V and J genes are TRBV7-2 and TRBJ1-5; TRBD1 matches 7 bases. The CDR3 sequence is 15 residues long. Trimming took 2 bases from V and 5 from J; bases not matched to a gene: 6. Germline lookup yields CDR1 SGHTA and CDR2 FQGNSA. Written as DNA, the CDR3 is TGTGCCAGCAGCTTACGCACAGGGGTTGATCAGCCCCAGCATTTT. This sequence encodes CASSLRTGVDQPQHF.

The V call is TRBV9, the J call TRBJ2-7; perhaps TRBD1 as D (6 bases). Germline assignment: CDR1 SGDLS and CDR2 YYNGEE. V was trimmed by 2 bases and J by 5 bases, leaving 14 bases between them. This CDR3 spans 14 amino acids. The CDR3 loop is CASSVTDRRDEQYF. In nucleotides, the CDR3 is TGTGCCAGCAGCGTCACAGACAGGCGCGACGAGCAGTACTTC.

This chain links TRBV7-2 with TRBJ2-1, with D tentatively TRBD1 (6 bases). Trimming stripped 3 bases from V and 6 bases from J, with 9 bases between. Germline CDR1 reads SGHTA; CDR2 reads FQGNSA. The CDR3 is 13 amino acids. The CDR3 DNA reads as TGTGCCAGCAGCTTGGCCAGGGGCAATGAGCAGTTCTTC. Translated: CASSLARGNEQFF.

This clone was counted a single time. V gene TRBV5-4 combines with J gene TRBJ1-2, with 7 bases identical to TRBD1. CDR1 and CDR2 (germline): SGHNT, YYREEE (reference sequence). V lost 4 bases, J lost 7 bases, and 4 bases stayed unmatched. CDR3 length: 12 amino acids. The CDR3 bases are TGTGCCAGCAGCGTCGACAGGGCTGGCTACACCTTC. Translating gives CASSVDRAGYTF.

This clone was counted a single time. The rearrangement joins TRBV7-2 to TRBJ2-3, with TRBD1 matching 8 bases. Germline lookup yields CDR1 SGHTA and CDR2 FQGNSA. With V trimmed by 5 bases and J by 5 bases, 9 bases remained unmatched. The CDR3 sequence is 15 residues long. The CDR3 reads CASSQAGGAVDTQYF. CDR3 sequence (DNA): TGTGCCAGCAGCCAAGCAGGGGGCGCAGTAGATACGCAGTATTTT. Full variable domain (outside the CDR3, taken from reference TRBV7-2 and TRBJ2-3): GAGVSQSPSNKVTEKGKDVELRCDPISGHTALYWYRQSLGQGLEFLIYFQGNSAPDKSGLPSDRFSAERTGGSVSTLTIQRTQQEDSAVYLCASSQAGGAVDTQYFGPGTRLTVL.

The chain couples TRBV7-2 to TRBJ1-1; 9 nucleotides agree with TRBD1. V lost 5 bases, J lost 6 bases, and 1 base stayed unmatched. This CDR3 is built from 12 residues. Germline CDR1 and CDR2: SGHTA and FQGNSA. This CDR3 reads CASSHRGPEAFF. As DNA, the CDR3 is TGTGCCAGCAGCCACAGGGGGCCTGAAGCTTTCTTT.

Here the CDR3 reads CATSDPGQGGDVQGSRDQPQHF. The CDR3 region has the DNA TGTGCCACCAGTGATCCGGGACAGGGGGGCGACGTACAAGGGAGTAGAGATCAGCCCCAGCATTTT. The chain couples TRBV24-1 to TRBJ1-5, with 11 bases identical to TRBD1. The CDR3 is made up of 22 amino acids. The germline V gene encodes CDR1 KGHDR and CDR2 SFDVKD. Trimming cost V 3 bases and J 5 bases; bases outside gene matches: 23.

The chain links TRBV5-5 to TRBJ2-7; 7 bases are a match to TRBD1. The V segment lost 0 bases and the J segment 2 bases; nucleotides outside the gene matches: 2. This CDR3 is built from 14 residues. In germline, CDR1 is SGHKS, CDR2 YYEKEE (reference sequence). CDR3: CASSLEGGTYEQYF. The CDR3 DNA is TGTGCCAGCAGCTTGGAAGGGGGCACCTACGAGCAGTACTTC.

In regard to this clone: One end of the junction is discordant with germline, which a read error may explain. This sequence joins TRBV7-7 and TRBJ2-7; 11 nucleotides line up with TRBD2. The CDR3 extends over 15 amino acids. From germline, CDR1 is SSHAT and CDR2 FNYEAQ (reference sequence). In nucleotides, the CDR3 is TGTGCCAGCAGCGTAGCGGGGGGGCCAGGGTACGAGCAGTACTTC. The encoded protein is CASSVAGGPGYEQYF.

The V call is TRBV6-5, the J call TRBJ1-5; D might be TRBD1 (6 bases). V shed 7 bases and J shed 3 bases, with 16 bases lying between them. Germline CDR1 reads MNHEY; CDR2 reads SVGAGI. CDR3 length: 15 amino acids. The CDR3 is CASKSGQQYNQPQHF. DNA for the CDR3: TGTGCCAGCAAGTCCGGACAGCAATACAATCAGCCCCAGCATTTT.

The rearrangement links TRBV5-6 to TRBJ2-3; D might be TRBD2 (5 bases). V shed 2 bases and J shed 3 bases, with 10 bases lying between them. Germline V lookup: CDR1 SGHDT, CDR2 YYEEEE. This CDR3 contains 14 residues. The CDR3 nucleotides are TGTGCCAGCAGCTTTGTCGGGGAGACAGATACGCAGTATTTT. It encodes CASSFVGETDTQYF.

This clone was recorded once. The chain carries TRBV19 and TRBJ1-5; TRBD1 aligns across 7 bases. CDR1 is LNHDA and CDR2 is SQIVND in the germline V gene (reference sequence). The junction had 10 bases not matched to a gene; V was cut back by 4 bases and J by 4 bases. The CDR3 runs to 16 residues. The CDR3 is CASSTDRVGINQPQHF. Written as DNA, the CDR3 is TGTGCCAGTAGTACTGACAGGGTCGGTATTAATCAGCCCCAGCATTTT. The entire variable domain, with the rest obtained from reference TRBV19 and TRBJ1-5, is as follows: DGGITQSPKYLFRKEGQNVTLSCEQNLNHDAMYWYRQDPGQGLRLIYYSQIVNDFQKGDIAEGYSVSREKKESFPLTVTSAQKNPTAFYLCASSTDRVGINQPQHFGDGTRLSIL.

This chain connects TRBV10-3 to TRBJ2-7; TRBD2 is a possible D gene (5 bases). CDR1 is ENHRY and CDR2 is SYGVKD in the germline V gene. V lost 7 bases, J lost 0 bases, and 16 bases lay in between. The CDR3 is 15 residues long. The CDR3 nucleotides are TGTGCCATCAAAGCGGACCCATTGAGCTCCTACGAGCAGTACTTC. Protein product: CAIKADPLSSYEQYF.

This clone was found a few times. V gene TRBV9 combines with J gene TRBJ1-2; 7 bases match TRBD1. Germline V gene lookup returns CDR1 SGDLS and CDR2 YYNGEE. CDR3 length: 19 residues. J lost 6 bases, V lost 0 bases, and 20 bases had no gene match. CDR3 residues: CASSVAGPGGRIMGHGYTF. Here the CDR3 DNA reads TGTGCCAGCAGCGTAGCTGGGCCAGGGGGGCGAATAATGGGGCATGGCTACACCTTC.

The rearrangement joins TRBV27 to TRBJ1-2; no definite D call. Germline-derived CDR1 and CDR2 are MNHEY and SMNVEV (reference sequence). The CDR3 sequence is 17 residues long. V was cut by 4 bases and J by 2 bases, with 20 bases left in between. The CDR3 DNA reads TGTGCCAGCAGTTGGATCAGGCCCCCACCCTCCAACTATGGCTACACCTTC. It encodes CASSWIRPPPSNYGYTF.

Only a few counts were recorded for this clone. V gene TRBV12-5 combines with J gene TRBJ1-2, with D hard to call. CDR3 size: 12 residues. Germline V lookup: CDR1 LGHNT, CDR2 FRNRAP. Trimming took off 0 bases at V and 10 bases at J, with 9 bases between the two ends. CDR3 sequence (DNA): TGTGCTAGTGGTTTGGTACTAGACGCCTACACCTTC. It yields the protein CASGLVLDAYTF. Combining the CDR3 with reference TRBV12-5 and TRBJ1-2 gives the whole variable domain DARVTQTPRHKVTEMGQEVTMRCQPILGHNTVFWYRQTMMQGLELLAYFRNRAPLDDSGMPKDRFSAEMPDATLATLKIQPSEPRDSAVYFCASGLVLDAYTFGSGTRLTVV.

V and J are TRBV19 and TRBJ2-1; 7 bases are shared with TRBD2. The CDR3 has 15 residues. The germline CDR1 and CDR2 sequences are LNHDA and SQIVND (reference sequence). After removal of 3 bases from V and 3 bases from J, the junction contained 5 bases not matched to a gene. CDR3 region: CASSMSQRDYNEQFF. CDR3 bases: TGTGCCAGTAGTATGTCCCAGCGGGACTACAATGAGCAGTTCTTC.

The chain links TRBV18 to TRBJ1-4; 7 positions agree with TRBD1. The CDR3 has 15 residues. Germline-derived CDR1 and CDR2 are KGHSH and LQKENI. V trimming: 8 bases; J trimming: 5 bases; junction bases outside the gene matches: 11. The CDR3 DNA follows: TGTGCCAGCACCCCCTCCGGGACAGAGAATGAAAAACTGTTTTTT. Translation: CASTPSGTENEKLFF.

This clone appeared a few times. This chain links TRBV25-1 with TRBJ2-7; 13 nucleotides agree with TRBD2. Germline V gene lookup returns CDR1 MGHDK and CDR2 SYGVNS. The CDR3 loop spans 14 amino acids. Unmatched junction bases numbered 2, after V lost 7 bases and J lost 2 bases. The CDR3 sequence: CASKTSGRTYEQYF. The CDR3 nucleotides read TGTGCCAGCAAGACTAGCGGGAGGACCTACGAGCAGTACTTC.

This sequence joins TRBV21-1 and TRBJ1-3. TRBV21-1 constitutes a pseudogene. This CDR3 contains 18 residues. The CDR3 here is CASSFLTVVAPSGNTIYF. CDR3 sequence (DNA): TGTGCCAGCAGCTTCCTTACGGTGGTCGCGCCCTCTGGAAACACCATATATTTT.